A single sample gave rise to the 13 T cell receptor beta chains below, sequenced in a study of blood T cell repertoires in COVID-19. TCRdb keeps only in-frame clones here, not all; method: immunoSEQ multiplex PCR. This sample has roughly 190,000 clones, with around 82% found just once. The sequenced sample was PBMCs or T cells enriched from blood (not recorded which). All receptors derive from a woman aged 60-75 years with acute COVID-19.

The CDR3 coding sequence is TGTGCCAGCAGAGGGGGGGGCACCGGGGAGCTGTTTTTT. Protein sequence: CASRGGGTGELFF. V is TRBV2 and J is TRBJ2-2, with D possibly being TRBD2 (7 bases). Trimming took 6 bases from V and 4 from J, leaving 9 bases between them. The CDR3 runs 13 residues. CDR1 and CDR2 from the germline V gene are SNHLY and FYNNEI.

This chain uses TRBV30 with TRBJ2-4, with 10 bases matching TRBD1. CDR3 length: 14 residues. The V gene's germline CDR1 is GTSNPN and CDR2 SVGIG (reference sequence). V shed 4 bases, J shed 9 bases, and the junction held 9 bases outside the gene matches. The CDR3 spells CAWTPGQGISIQYF. The CDR3 region has the DNA TGTGCCTGGACCCCGGGACAGGGGATCTCCATTCAGTACTTC. Based on the CDR3 plus reference TRBV30 and TRBJ2-4, the full variable domain is SQTIHQWPATLVQPVGSPLSLECTVEGTSNPNLYWYRQAAGRGLQLLFYSVGIGQISSEVPQNLSASRPQDRQFILSSKKLLLSDSGFYLCAWTPGQGISIQYFGAGTRLSVL.

The CDR3 nucleotides read TGTGCCAGCAGTAAACTTGGACAGGACTCCTACGAGCAGTACGTC. This codes for CASSKLGQDSYEQYV. The chain couples TRBV6-2 or TRBV6-3 to TRBJ2-7; 7 bases fit TRBD1. There are 15 residues in the CDR3. Looked up from germline, CDR1 is MNHEY and CDR2 is SVGEGT. The V and J ends lost 5 bases and 0 bases, in that order; junction bases with no gene match: 7.

The chain links TRBV4-3 to TRBJ2-2; 8 bases map to TRBD2. Germline assignment: CDR1 LGHNA and CDR2 YSLEER. J was trimmed by 3 bases and V by 3 bases; bases with no gene match: 9. The CDR3 runs 17 residues. For the CDR3, the DNA is TGCGCCAGCAGCCAGGGGATAGCGGGGAGTGACACCGGGGAGCTGTTTTTT. This translates into CASSQGIAGSDTGELFF.

The chain couples TRBV7-8 to TRBJ2-7, with 7 nucleotides matching TRBD2. The V gene's germline CDR1 is SGHVS and CDR2 FQNEAQ. This CDR3 has 16 amino acids. The J segment lost 0 bases and the V segment lost 8 bases, leaving 13 bases of the junction unmatched. In DNA form, the CDR3 reads TGTGCCAGCCGTCCTCTGGGGCGGGGGAGCTCCTACGAGCAGTACGTC. This sequence encodes CASRPLGRGSSYEQYV.

This clone was picked up one time. V gene TRBV6-2 or TRBV6-3 combines with J gene TRBJ2-3, with 10 bases identical to TRBD1. There are 15 residues in the CDR3. Germline CDR1 is MNHEY and CDR2 is SVGEGT. Germline trimming cut 5 bases from V and 9 bases from J; bases unmatched to any gene: 11. The CDR3 DNA sequence: TGTGCCAGCAGTCCGGGACAGGGGCTTTTGTGGACGCAGTATTTT. Amino acid sequence: CASSPGQGLLWTQYF.

The rearrangement links TRBV19 to TRBJ1-4, with D possibly being TRBD1 (6 bases). The V end was cut by 5 bases, the J end by 10 bases, with 20 bases between. The CDR3 spans 15 residues. Germline V gene lookup returns CDR1 LNHDA and CDR2 SQIVND (reference sequence). CDR3 nucleotides: TGTGCCAGTAGTCAGGGGCCCCTCTCCATTGGAAAACTGTTTTTT. Its translation: CASSQGPLSIGKLFF.

The chain links TRBV30 to TRBJ2-3; TRBD2 matches at 12 bases. After removal of 2 bases from V and 5 bases from J, the junction contained 8 bases not matched to a gene. Germline CDR1 and CDR2: GTSNPN and SVGIG (reference sequence). CDR3 length equals 16 residues. CDR3 nucleotide sequence: TGTGCCTGGAGTTTCCTACTAGCGGGAGGTGGAGATACGCAGTATTTT. Translating it yields CAWSFLLAGGGDTQYF.

The J gene is TRBJ2-3, the V gene TRBV27, with D tentatively TRBD2 (5 bases). The V gene's germline CDR1 is MNHEY and CDR2 SMNVEV (reference sequence). The V end was cut by 7 bases, the J end by 2 bases, with 19 bases between. The CDR3 contains 16 residues. CDR3 bases: TGTGCCAGCATTCGGACCCGGGGAGAGGTCACAGATACGCAGTATTTT. Protein product: CASIRTRGEVTDTQYF.

CDR3 amino acids: CASSRIARGFQPQHF. CDR3 DNA sequence: TGTGCCAGCAGCCGTATAGCTAGGGGTTTTCAGCCCCAGCATTTT. The V call is TRBV5-6, the J call TRBJ1-5; D is possibly TRBD1 (5 bases). The CDR3 consists of 15 residues. From germline, CDR1 is SGHDT and CDR2 YYEEEE. Trimming pared 4 bases from V and 6 bases from J, leaving 17 bases between.

This chain joins TRBV24-1 and TRBJ2-5; D is unresolved. V was pared by 1 base and J by 1 base, with 6 bases between. Per germline, CDR1 KGHDR and CDR2 SFDVKD. The CDR3 runs to 14 residues. Written as DNA, the CDR3 is TGTGCCACCAGTGATTTTGGTAGCCAAGAGACCCAGTACTTC. Translating gives CATSDFGSQETQYF.

The V and J genes are TRBV7-2 and TRBJ2-3; TRBD2 might be the D (5 bases). CDR3 length: 15 residues. CDR1 is SGHTA, CDR2 FQGNSA, per germline. V lost 4 bases, J lost 5 bases, and 16 bases lay in between. CDR3 sequence: CASSSLGIHGDTQYF. DNA for the CDR3: TGTGCCAGCAGCTCCCTCGGGATCCACGGAGATACGCAGTATTTT.

Note on this clone: Additional DNA sequences in this sample encode the identical CDR3. The rearrangement links TRBV3-1 (or the pseudogene TRBV3-2) to TRBJ1-5; possibly TRBD1 for D (5 bases). Germline V gene lookup returns CDR1 LGHDT and CDR2 YNNKEL (reference sequence). Trimming cost V 0 bases and J 2 bases, with 8 bases left between them. This CDR3 is built from 15 residues. The CDR3 coding sequence is TGTGCCAGCAGCCAAGATACCAGGGGCAATCAGCCCCAGCATTTT. Protein product: CASSQDTRGNQPQHF.